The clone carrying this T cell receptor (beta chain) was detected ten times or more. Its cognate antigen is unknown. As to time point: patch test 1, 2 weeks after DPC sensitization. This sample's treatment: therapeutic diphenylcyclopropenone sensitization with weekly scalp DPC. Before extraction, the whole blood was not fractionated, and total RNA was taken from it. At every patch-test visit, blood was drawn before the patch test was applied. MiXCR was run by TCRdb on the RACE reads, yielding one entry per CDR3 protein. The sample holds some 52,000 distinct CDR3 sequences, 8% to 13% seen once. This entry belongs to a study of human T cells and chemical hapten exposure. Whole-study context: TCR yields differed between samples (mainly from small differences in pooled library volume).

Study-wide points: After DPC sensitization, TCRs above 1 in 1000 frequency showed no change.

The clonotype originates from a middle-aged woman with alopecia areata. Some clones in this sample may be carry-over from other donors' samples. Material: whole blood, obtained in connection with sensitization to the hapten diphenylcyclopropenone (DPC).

The CDR3 here is CASSPRGTSSGANVLTF. DNA for the CDR3: TGTGCCAGCAGCCCCAGGGGTACGAGCTCTGGGGCCAACGTCCTGACTTTC. The J gene is TRBJ2-6, the V gene TRBV6-6; TRBD1 is a possible D gene (6 bases). Germline V lookup: CDR1 MNHNY, CDR2 SVGAGI (reference sequence). V was cut by 6 bases and J by 0 bases, with 15 bases left in between. The CDR3 has 17 residues.